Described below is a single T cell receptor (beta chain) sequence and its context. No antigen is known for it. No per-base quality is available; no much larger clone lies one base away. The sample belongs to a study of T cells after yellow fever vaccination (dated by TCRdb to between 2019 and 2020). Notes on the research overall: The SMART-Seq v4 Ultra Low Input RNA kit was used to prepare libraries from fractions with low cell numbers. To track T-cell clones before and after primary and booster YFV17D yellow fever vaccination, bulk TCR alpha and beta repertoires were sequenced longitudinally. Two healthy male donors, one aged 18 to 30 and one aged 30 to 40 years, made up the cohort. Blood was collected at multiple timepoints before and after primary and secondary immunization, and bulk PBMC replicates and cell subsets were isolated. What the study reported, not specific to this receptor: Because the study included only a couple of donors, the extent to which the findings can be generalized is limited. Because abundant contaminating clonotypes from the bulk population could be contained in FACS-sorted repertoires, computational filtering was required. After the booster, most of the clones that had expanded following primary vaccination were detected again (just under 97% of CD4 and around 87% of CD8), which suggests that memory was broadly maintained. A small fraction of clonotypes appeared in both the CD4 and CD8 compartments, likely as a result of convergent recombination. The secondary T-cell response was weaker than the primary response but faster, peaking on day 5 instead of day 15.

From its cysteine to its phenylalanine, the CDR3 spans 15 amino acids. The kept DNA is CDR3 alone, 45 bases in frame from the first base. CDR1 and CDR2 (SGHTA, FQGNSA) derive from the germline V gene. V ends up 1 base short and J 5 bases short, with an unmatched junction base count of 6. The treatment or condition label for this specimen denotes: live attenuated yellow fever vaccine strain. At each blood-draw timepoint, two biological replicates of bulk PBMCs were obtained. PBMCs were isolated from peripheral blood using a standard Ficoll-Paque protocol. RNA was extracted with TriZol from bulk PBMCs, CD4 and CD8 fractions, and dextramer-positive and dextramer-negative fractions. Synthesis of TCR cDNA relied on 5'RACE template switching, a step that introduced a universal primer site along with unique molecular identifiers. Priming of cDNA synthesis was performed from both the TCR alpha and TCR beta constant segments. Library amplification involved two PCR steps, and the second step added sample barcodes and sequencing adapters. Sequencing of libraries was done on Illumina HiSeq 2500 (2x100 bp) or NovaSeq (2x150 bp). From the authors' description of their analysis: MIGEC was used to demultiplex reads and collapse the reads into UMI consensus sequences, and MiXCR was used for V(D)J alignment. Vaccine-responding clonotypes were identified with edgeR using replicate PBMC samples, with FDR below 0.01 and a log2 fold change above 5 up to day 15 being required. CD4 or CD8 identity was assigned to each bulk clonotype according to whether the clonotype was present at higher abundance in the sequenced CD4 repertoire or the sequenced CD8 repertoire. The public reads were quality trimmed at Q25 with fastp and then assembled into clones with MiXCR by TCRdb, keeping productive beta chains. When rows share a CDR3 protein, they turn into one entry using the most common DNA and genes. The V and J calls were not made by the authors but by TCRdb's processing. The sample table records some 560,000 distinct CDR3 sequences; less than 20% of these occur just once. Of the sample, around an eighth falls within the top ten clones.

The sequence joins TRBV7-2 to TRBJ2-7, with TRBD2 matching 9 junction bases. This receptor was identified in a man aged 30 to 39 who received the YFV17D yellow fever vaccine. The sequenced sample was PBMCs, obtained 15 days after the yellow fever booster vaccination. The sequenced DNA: TGTGCCAGCAGCTTAGGTAGCGGGAGTTTCGACGAGCAGTACTTC. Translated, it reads CASSLGSGSFDEQYF.